These T cell receptor beta chains were read from a single sample in a study of cytotoxic CD8 clonotypes in ibrutinib-treated CLL. The protocol was immunoSEQ multiplex PCR, while the TCRdb copy is restricted to in-frame clones and leaves out a portion. Of more than 60,000 clones detected, around four fifths appear once; the ten largest clones hold about 40%. The sequencing here drew on PBMCs, taken after 24 months of ibrutinib treatment. These receptors were taken from a human donor with chronic lymphocytic leukemia. The CDR3 runs from the conserved cysteine through the conserved F or W. A D gene is named only where the DNA matches it firmly. A row's size may be missing; if present it is once, few, many or a size class.

d_call	clone_size	v_call	j_call	cdr3_aa	cdr3_nt
.	.	TRBV28	TRBJ1-1	CASSRPGSRRTEAFF	TGTGCCAGCAGTCGTCCAGGGTCCCGACGGACTGAAGCTTTCTTT
TRBD2	once	TRBV5-6	TRBJ2-5	CASSSNVAGGSYQETQYF	TGTGCCAGCAGCTCGAATGTAGCGGGAGGGTCGTACCAAGAGACCCAGTACTTC
.	.	TRBV6-1	TRBJ2-2	CASSGRTLGTGELFF	TGTGCCAGCAGTGGGCGCACTCTTGGGACCGGGGAGCTGTTTTTT
TRBD2	.	TRBV7-6	TRBJ2-3	CASSLSPPGLAGGTDTQYF	TGTGCCAGCAGCTTAAGCCCTCCCGGACTAGCGGGAGGCACAGATACGCAGTATTTT
TRBD1	.	TRBV30	TRBJ2-5	CAADRGGSAETQYF	TGTGCCGCAGACAGGGGTGGGTCAGCTGAGACCCAGTACTTC
TRBD2	.	TRBV5-1	TRBJ2-1	CASSPPASGSYNEQFF	TGCGCCAGCAGCCCCCCTGCTAGCGGGAGTTACAATGAGCAGTTCTTC
.	.	TRBV4-3	TRBJ1-5	CASSQDWVSNQPQHF	TGCGCCAGCAGCCAAGACTGGGTGAGCAATCAGCCCCAGCATTTT
.	.	TRBV5-4	TRBJ2-3	CASSLTTRTLTDTQYF	TGTGCCAGCAGCTTGACGACTAGGACCCTCACAGATACGCAGTATTTT
TRBD2	.	TRBV9	TRBJ2-2	CASSVEGTSGRGGTGELFF	TGTGCCAGCAGCGTAGAGGGGACTAGCGGGAGGGGCGGCACCGGGGAGCTGTTTTTT
.	few	TRBV30	TRBJ1-6	CAYLGSPLHF	TGTGCCTACTTGGGTTCACCCCTCCACTTT
TRBD1	.	TRBV11-2	TRBJ2-1	CASSPTGVHNEQFF	TGTGCCAGCAGCCCCACAGGGGTTCACAATGAGCAGTTCTTC
.	.	TRBV10-3	TRBJ2-1	CAIGDWYNEQFF	TGTGCCATCGGGGACTGGTACAATGAGCAGTTCTTC
.	.	TRBV28	TRBJ1-4	CASSPALGFWKLFF	TGTGCCAGCTCCCCAGCGCTGGGGTTTTGGAAACTGTTTTTT
.	.	TRBV2	TRBJ2-1	CASSEVESSYNEQFF	TGTGCCAGCAGTGAAGTTGAGAGCTCCTACAATGAGCAGTTCTTC
.	.	TRBV6-1	TRBJ2-7	CASSRSLKYEQYF	TGTGCCAGCAGCCGATCCCTTAAATACGAGCAGTACTTC
.	few	TRBV11-2	TRBJ1-1	CASSRDGTNTEAFF	TGTGCCAGCAGCAGAGACGGAACAAACACTGAAGCTTTCTTT
.	once	TRBV7-9	TRBJ2-3	CASSLAGGDTQYF	TGTGCCAGCAGCTTAGCGGGCGGGGATACGCAGTATTTT
.	.	TRBV18	TRBJ1-4	CASSPRQQTNEKLFF	TGTGCCAGCTCACCACGACAACAAACTAATGAAAAACTGTTTTTT
TRBD2	.	TRBV4-1	TRBJ2-1	CASSKGGTSGRPAYNEQFF	TGCGCCAGCAGTAAAGGCGGGACTAGCGGGAGACCCGCCTACAATGAGCAGTTCTTC
.	.	TRBV29-1	TRBJ2-6	CSVRTTGAPGANVLTF	TGCAGCGTTCGTACGACGGGGGCCCCTGGGGCCAACGTCCTGACTTTC
TRBD1	.	TRBV19	TRBJ2-7	CASSPGQAGEQYF	TGTGCCAGTAGTCCTGGACAGGCGGGCGAGCAGTACTTC
.	once	TRBV27	TRBJ2-1	CASSYTPGNEQFF	TGTGCCAGCAGTTATACTCCGGGGAATGAGCAGTTCTTC
.	.	TRBV5-1	TRBJ2-5	CASSLAKYQETQYF	TGCGCCAGCAGCTTGGCAAAGTACCAAGAGACCCAGTACTTC
.	.	TRBV29-1	TRBJ2-5	CSANEGTGVETQYF	TGCAGCGCCAACGAGGGGACGGGGGTGGAGACCCAGTACTTC
.	few	TRBV6-6	TRBJ1-2	CASSYPAVANYGYTF	TGTGCCAGCAGTTACCCAGCCGTGGCTAACTATGGCTACACCTTC
TRBD2	.	TRBV10-2	TRBJ2-1	CASTAGTSAYNEQFF	TGCGCCAGTACAGCCGGGACTAGCGCCTACAATGAGCAGTTCTTC
TRBD1	.	TRBV5-1	TRBJ2-1	CASRRDRVTNEQFF	TGCGCCAGCAGACGGGACAGGGTTACCAATGAGCAGTTCTTC
.	.	TRBV6-4	TRBJ1-3	CASSPGTCVNTIYF	TGTGCCAGCAGTCCCGGGACATGCGTGAACACCATATATTTT
TRBD1	.	TRBV7-2	TRBJ2-7	CASSAGGNSYEQYF	TGTGCCAGCAGCGCAGGGGGCAACTCCTACGAGCAGTACTTC
.	.	TRBV7-9	TRBJ2-7	CASSPWARGSYEQYF	TGTGCCAGCAGCCCCTGGGCGCGGGGCTCCTACGAGCAGTACTTC
TRBD1	once	TRBV5-1	TRBJ1-5	CASSYGQGSNQPQHF	TGCGCCAGCAGCTACGGACAGGGGTCCAATCAGCCCCAGCATTTT
TRBD2	.	TRBV6-6	TRBJ2-5	CASRSGRAWETQYF	TGTGCCAGCCGAAGCGGGAGGGCCTGGGAGACCCAGTACTTC
.	.	TRBV13	TRBJ2-1	CASTLTGPLGDEQFF	TGTGCCAGCACCTTAACGGGACCCCTCGGGGATGAGCAGTTCTTC
.	few	TRBV6-5	TRBJ1-2	CASSNRGRGGYGYTF	TGTGCCAGCTCCAACCGGGGCAGGGGAGGCTATGGCTACACCTTC
.	.	TRBV28	TRBJ1-5	CASRPWPIDAGNQPQHF	TGTGCCAGCAGACCCTGGCCAATCGATGCAGGCAATCAGCCCCAGCATTTT
TRBD1	.	TRBV14	TRBJ1-1	CASSHIATGEKAFF	TGTGCCAGCAGCCATATCGCGACAGGGGAAAAAGCTTTCTTT
.	.	TRBV11-2	TRBJ2-5	CASSLAVSYGETQYF	TGTGCCAGCAGCTTAGCAGTCAGTTATGGGGAGACCCAGTACTTC
.	.	TRBV6-1	TRBJ2-7	CAARGSSYEQYF	TGTGCCGCAAGGGGCAGCTCCTACGAGCAGTACTTC
.	.	TRBV6-5	TRBJ2-1	CASSYSNSVNEQFF	TGTGCCAGCAGTTACTCGAATAGTGTCAATGAGCAGTTCTTC
TRBD2	.	TRBV4-3	TRBJ2-3	CASSQVLAGRPTSTDTQYF	TGCGCCAGCAGCCAAGTTCTAGCGGGACGTCCGACTAGCACAGATACGCAGTATTTT
TRBD2	few	TRBV7-2	TRBJ2-3	CASSTGLAGMWDTQYF	TGTGCCAGCAGCACAGGACTAGCGGGGATGTGGGATACGCAGTATTTT
.	.	TRBV11-2	TRBJ1-3	CASSLRGGSGNTIYF	TGTGCCAGCAGCTTAAGAGGGGGGTCTGGAAACACCATATATTTT
.	.	TRBV5-6	TRBJ1-4	CASSRGPEKLFF	TGTGCCAGCAGCCGGGGTCCTGAAAAACTGTTTTTT
.	.	TRBV7-8	TRBJ1-2	CASSPQGGGENGYTF	TGTGCCAGCAGCCCCCAAGGGGGGGGAGAAAATGGCTACACCTTC
.	.	TRBV4-1	TRBJ1-2	CASSLGLAQHGYTF	TGCGCCAGCAGCCTTGGGTTGGCCCAGCATGGCTACACCTTC
TRBD1	.	TRBV5-1	TRBJ2-3	CASSLEQGAMGTDTQYF	TGCGCCAGCAGCTTGGAACAGGGGGCAATGGGCACAGATACGCAGTATTTT
TRBD1	.	TRBV2	TRBJ1-2	CASSPDRGRGYGYTF	TGTGCCAGCAGTCCGGACAGGGGGCGCGGCTATGGCTACACCTTC
TRBD2	.	TRBV7-3	TRBJ2-2	CASSPGLAGYNTGELFF	TGTGCCAGCAGTCCTGGACTAGCGGGATATAACACCGGGGAGCTGTTTTTT
TRBD1	.	TRBV18	TRBJ2-7	CASSPGQGAYEQYF	TGTGCCAGCTCCCCCGGACAGGGGGCTTACGAGCAGTACTTC
TRBD1	.	TRBV6-5	TRBJ2-1	CASSSRTGENNEQFF	TGTGCCAGCAGTTCCCGGACAGGGGAGAACAATGAGCAGTTCTTC
.	.	TRBV5-1	TRBJ2-7	CASSSLRGGYEQYF	TGCGCCAGCAGCTCGTTGAGAGGGGGCTACGAGCAGTACTTC
TRBD1	.	TRBV5-4	TRBJ1-1	CASSVDRAKLQNTEAFF	TGTGCCAGCAGCGTGGACAGGGCTAAGCTTCAGAACACTGAAGCTTTCTTT
TRBD1	.	TRBV5-6	TRBJ1-1	CASSRDRDGAFF	TGTGCCAGCAGCCGCGACAGGGACGGAGCTTTCTTT
.	.	TRBV7-8	TRBJ2-7	CASSLDFAGKLRGEQYF	TGTGCCAGCAGCTTAGATTTTGCCGGGAAATTGAGAGGCGAGCAGTACTTC
.	.	TRBV7-9	TRBJ2-1	CASSLTLGVNEQFF	TGTGCCAGCAGCTTAACTCTAGGGGTCAATGAGCAGTTCTTC